A single sample is the source of the 29 T cell receptor beta chains below, sequenced in a study of CD8+ T cells in alopecia areata. Extraction and reverse transcription of RNA yielded cDNA as the sequencing template. Profiling relied on immunoSEQ multiplex PCR, and the TCRdb table lists in-frame clones only, not all of them. The table includes roughly 180,000 clones, approximately 49% detected once. The treatment denotes: oral pan-JAK inhibitor, 5-10 mg twice daily. The specimen was CD8+ T cells sorted from blood, collected around week 52, from a patient treated with tofacitinib. Every receptor here comes from a human donor with alopecia areata.

The CDR3 reads CASRSGPIYEQYF. CDR3 sequence (DNA): TGTGCCAGCAGGTCGGGACCGATCTACGAGCAGTACTTC. The V and J genes are TRBV5-6 and TRBJ2-7; either TRBD1 or TRBD2 may fit D (5 bases each). This CDR3 is built from 13 residues. V lost 5 bases to trimming and J lost 3 bases, with 12 bases between them. Germline V CDR1 and CDR2: SGHDT, YYEEEE.

V gene TRBV6-5 combines with J gene TRBJ1-5; no clear D gene. V lost 0 bases and J lost 4, with 10 bases in between. The germline gives CDR1 MNHEY, CDR2 SVGAGI. The CDR3 runs 15 residues. CDR3: CASSYSSGENQPQHF. CDR3 nucleotides: TGTGCCAGCAGTTACTCGAGCGGGGAAAATCAGCCCCAGCATTTT.

The CDR3 nucleotides are TGTGCCAGCACCCCGCGACAGGTCTACGAGCAGTACTTC. Its protein is CASTPRQVYEQYF. V is TRBV2 and J is TRBJ2-7; D is perhaps TRBD1 (6 bases). V shed 7 bases and J shed 3 bases, with 13 bases lying between them. The CDR3 has 13 residues. Germline V gene sequence: CDR1 SNHLY, CDR2 FYNNEI.

This clone was seen a few times. The chain combines TRBV6-5 with TRBJ1-1, with D uncertain. Trimming took off 2 bases at V and 8 bases at J, with 12 bases between the two ends. The CDR3 spans 13 residues. The germline V gene has CDR1 MNHEY and CDR2 SVGAGI. The CDR3 DNA sequence: TGTGCCAGCAGTTACGTGGCTGCGGCCGAAGCTTTCTTT. This gives the protein CASSYVAAAEAFF.

The V and J genes are TRBV7-9 and TRBJ2-7; D ambiguous. V lost 3 bases, J lost 2 bases, and 5 bases lay in between. The CDR3 loop spans 12 amino acids. Germline V lookup: CDR1 SEHNR, CDR2 FQNEAQ (reference sequence). The CDR3 here is CASSFPAYEQYF. The CDR3, as DNA: TGTGCCAGCAGCTTTCCGGCCTACGAGCAGTACTTC.

V is TRBV6-6 and J is TRBJ2-7; 7 bases match TRBD1. J lost 3 bases, V lost 3 bases, and 11 bases had no gene match. CDR1 and CDR2 (germline): MNHNY, SVGAGI (reference sequence). This CDR3 comprises 16 residues. The DNA of the CDR3 is TGTGCCAGCAGTTATGAAAGTTACACAGGGGACTACGAGCAGTACTTC. This sequence encodes CASSYESYTGDYEQYF.

The rearrangement joins TRBV6-5 to TRBJ2-7; TRBD1 might be the D (6 bases). Trimming took 2 bases from V and 1 from J, leaving 9 bases between them. Per germline, CDR1 MNHEY and CDR2 SVGAGI. The CDR3 runs to 14 residues. CDR3 residues: CASSYGTSSYEQYF. The CDR3 region has the DNA TGTGCCAGCAGTTACGGGACATCATCCTACGAGCAGTACTTC.

The rearrangement joins TRBV20-1 to TRBJ2-1, with a weak D call TRBD2 (6 bases). The CDR3 has 11 amino acids. V dropped 2 bases and J dropped 10 bases, with 9 bases sitting between them. Germline assignment: CDR1 DFQATT and CDR2 SNEGSKA (reference sequence). DNA for the CDR3: TGCAGTGCTAGATACCTAGCGGAGCAGTTCTTC. Its translation is CSARYLAEQFF.

V gene TRBV27 combines with J gene TRBJ1-2, with 8 bases that match TRBD1. Germline trimming cut 4 bases from V and 7 bases from J; bases unmatched to any gene: 5. CDR1 and CDR2 (germline): MNHEY, SMNVEV (reference sequence). CDR3 length: 13 amino acids. The CDR3 is CASSYDRGGGYTF. As DNA, the CDR3 is TGTGCCAGCAGTTACGACAGGGGTGGTGGCTACACCTTC.

This clone was found once. This chain links TRBV4-3 with TRBJ2-7; 10 nucleotides align to TRBD1. Germline V gives CDR1 LGHNA, CDR2 YSLEER. V lost 4 bases, J lost 3 bases, and 9 bases stayed unmatched. CDR3 length: 16 amino acids. CDR3 region: CASSPGQGRALYEQYF. The CDR3 DNA sequence: TGCGCCAGCAGCCCGGGACAGGGGAGGGCTCTCTACGAGCAGTACTTC.

The chain employs TRBV6-1 and TRBJ2-7, with D possibly matching TRBD2 (5 bases). Between the trimmed V and J ends, which lost 4 bases and 2 bases, there was a span of 9 bases. Germline CDR1 and CDR2: MNHNS and SASEGT. The CDR3 contains 13 residues. The CDR3 region is CASSAAAAYEQYF. The CDR3 DNA is TGTGCCAGCAGTGCAGCGGCGGCCTACGAGCAGTACTTC.

V is TRBV7-2 and J is TRBJ2-1; the D is unclear. The germline CDR1 and CDR2 sequences are SGHTA and FQGNSA. V lost 5 bases, J lost 0 bases, and 11 bases lay in between. The CDR3 has 15 residues. The CDR3 here is CASSPDLSSYNEQFF. DNA of the CDR3: TGTGCCAGCAGCCCAGACCTCAGCTCCTACAATGAGCAGTTCTTC.

CDR3 region: CASSLPSGNEQFF. CDR3 sequence (DNA): TGTGCCAGCAGCTTACCCTCCGGGAATGAGCAGTTCTTC. This chain joins TRBV13 and TRBJ2-1; D gene uncertain. Germline lookup yields CDR1 PRHDT and CDR2 FYEKMQ (reference sequence). V was pared by 2 bases and J by 7 bases, with 9 bases between. The CDR3 loop spans 13 amino acids.

As regards this clone: At the DNA level, this CDR3 is encoded by other sequences in the same sample as well. The chain combines TRBV30 with TRBJ2-7; D is undetermined. The length of the CDR3 is 13 residues. Germline CDR1 reads GTSNPN; CDR2 reads SVGIG (reference sequence). V was cut by 2 bases and J by 0 bases, with 8 bases left in between. The CDR3 region is CAWSSGSSYEQYF. The CDR3 nucleotides read TGTGCCTGGAGTTCGGGTTCCTCCTACGAGCAGTACTTC.

This clone was observed a few times. The chain combines TRBV4-1 with TRBJ2-7; weak D call: TRBD2 (5 bases). CDR3 length: 17 residues. Germline CDR1 MGHRA, CDR2 YSYEKL. V lost 0 bases to trimming and J lost 2 bases, with 17 bases between them. The CDR3 spells CASSQDMSLDGTYEQYF. CDR3 DNA: TGCGCCAGCAGCCAAGATATGAGCCTAGACGGGACCTACGAGCAGTACTTC.

This clone was recorded a few times. The chain carries TRBV29-1 and TRBJ2-2; 7 nucleotides match TRBD2. The length of the CDR3 is 14 residues. From germline, CDR1 is SQVTM and CDR2 ANQGSEA. DNA of the CDR3: TGCGCCGGAGGAGCGGGGATTGGGGACGGGGAGCTGTTTTTT. Protein product: CAGGAGIGDGELFF.

This clone has only a few counts. This chain uses TRBV30 with TRBJ2-3; 8 nucleotides line up with TRBD2. From germline, CDR1 is GTSNPN and CDR2 SVGIG (reference sequence). This CDR3 comprises 14 residues. The V and J ends lost 4 bases and 0 bases, in that order; junction bases with no gene match: 3. CDR3 in DNA: TGTGCCTGGATCCGGGGGGGGAGCACAGATACGCAGTATTTT. It encodes CAWIRGGSTDTQYF.

This rearrangement joins TRBV6-1 to TRBJ2-1; the match to TRBD2 covers 11 bases. This CDR3 comprises 15 residues. J lost 8 bases, V lost 6 bases, and 9 bases had no gene match. Germline values: CDR1 MNHNS, CDR2 SASEGT. DNA for the CDR3: TGTGCCAGCAGCTTACGACTAGCGGGGACCCATGAGCAGTTCTTC. It yields the protein CASSLRLAGTHEQFF.

The V and J genes are TRBV25-1 and TRBJ1-1; D is ambiguous. Trimming stripped 4 bases from V and 0 bases from J, with 9 bases between. CDR3 length: 14 residues. Germline V gene lookup returns CDR1 MGHDK and CDR2 SYGVNS. DNA for the CDR3: TGTGCCAGCAGTGGAACCAGCTTGAACACTGAAGCTTTCTTT. Translated, it gives CASSGTSLNTEAFF.

This chain links TRBV6-5 with TRBJ1-2; a possible D gene is TRBD1 (5 bases). Germline CDR1 is MNHEY and CDR2 is SVGAGI. V was pared by 2 bases and J by 8 bases, with 9 bases between. CDR3 size: 12 residues. The CDR3 nucleotides read TGTGCCAGCAGTTACGTCCAGGGAGGCTACACCTTC. Translation: CASSYVQGGYTF.

To note about this clone: Other nucleotide sequences in the sample specify the same CDR3. The chain recombines TRBV30 with TRBJ2-2; D gene unclear. CDR1 GTSNPN and CDR2 SVGIG come from the germline V gene (reference sequence). Trimming cost V 2 bases and J 5 bases, with 6 bases left between them. The CDR3 is 12 amino acids. The CDR3 nucleotides are TGTGCCTGGAGTTTGGGAACCGGGGAGCTGTTTTTT. This translates into CAWSLGTGELFF.

The rearrangement joins TRBV9 to TRBJ2-7, with 10 bases that match TRBD2. CDR1 SGDLS and CDR2 YYNGEE come from the germline V gene. J gave up 3 bases and V 0 bases, and 6 bases lay outside the gene matches. This CDR3 contains 16 residues. The CDR3: CASSVDASGGNYEQYF. In DNA form, the CDR3 reads TGTGCCAGCAGCGTAGACGCTAGCGGGGGAAACTACGAGCAGTACTTC.

The V call is TRBV6-1, the J call TRBJ1-6, with 11 bases that match TRBD1. The CDR3 is 14 residues long. Germline CDR1 and CDR2: MNHNS and SASEGT. J was trimmed by 11 bases and V by 1 base; bases with no gene match: 1. The CDR3: CASSEGTGGAPLHF. The CDR3 DNA follows: TGTGCCAGCAGTGAAGGGACAGGGGGCGCACCCCTCCACTTT.

The J gene is TRBJ1-6, the V gene TRBV27; D gene uncertain. The CDR3 loop spans 13 amino acids. With 5 bases removed from V and 10 bases from J, the gap between germline ends came to 12 bases. CDR1 and CDR2 (germline): MNHEY, SMNVEV (reference sequence). The CDR3 loop is CASSPRTKSPLHF. The DNA of the CDR3 is TGTGCCAGCAGTCCCCGGACGAAGTCACCCCTCCACTTT.

The sample holds one count of this clone. The chain links TRBV27 to TRBJ2-7; 10 nucleotides align to TRBD2. This CDR3 is built from 15 residues. Germline V gene sequence: CDR1 MNHEY, CDR2 SMNVEV (reference sequence). V lost 2 bases, J lost 5 bases, and 6 bases stayed unmatched. CDR3 sequence: CASSLILAGVDEQYF. In DNA form, the CDR3 reads TGTGCCAGCAGTTTAATCCTAGCGGGGGTTGACGAGCAGTACTTC.

The V and J genes are TRBV30 and TRBJ1-5; perhaps TRBD1 as D (5 bases). The CDR3 runs 13 residues. Trimming pared 2 bases from V and 7 bases from J, leaving 12 bases between. Per germline, CDR1 GTSNPN and CDR2 SVGIG (reference sequence). The CDR3 DNA sequence: TGTGCCTGGAGTCTCGGGGGAGGGCAGCCCCAGCATTTT. Amino acid sequence: CAWSLGGGQPQHF.

The V gene is TRBV30, the J gene TRBJ2-6; TRBD2 is a possible D gene (5 bases). This CDR3 has 14 residues. Germline V lookup: CDR1 GTSNPN, CDR2 SVGIG (reference sequence). Trimming pared 2 bases from V and 4 bases from J, leaving 9 bases between. CDR3 sequence reads: CAWSLGAGANVLTF. The DNA of the CDR3 is TGTGCCTGGAGTCTGGGAGCCGGGGCCAACGTCCTGACTTTC.

The V and J genes are TRBV30 and TRBJ1-2; tentative D call: TRBD1 (5 bases). Trimming took 0 bases from V and 4 from J, leaving 9 bases between them. This CDR3 has 13 amino acids. Germline CDR1 GTSNPN, CDR2 SVGIG (reference sequence). The CDR3 nucleotides read TGTGCCTGGAGTGTACTCGGGGGCTATGGCTACACCTTC. Its protein product is CAWSVLGGYGYTF. The whole variable domain, remainder taken from reference TRBV30 and TRBJ1-2, is SQTIHQWPATLVQPVGSPLSLECTVEGTSNPNLYWYRQAAGRGLQLLFYSVGIGQISSEVPQNLSASRPQDRQFILSSKKLLLSDSGFYLCAWSVLGGYGYTFGSGTRLTVV.

This clone was recorded once. V usage is TRBV9 and J usage is TRBJ2-7, with a possible D match to TRBD1 (6 bases). The germline CDR1 and CDR2 sequences are SGDLS and YYNGEE. The CDR3 sequence is 14 residues long. The V end lost 0 bases, the J end lost 2 bases, and 9 bases lay between the germline ends. Here the CDR3 DNA reads TGTGCCAGCAGCGTAGGAGGGGGTCCCTACGAGCAGTACTTC. It codes for CASSVGGGPYEQYF.